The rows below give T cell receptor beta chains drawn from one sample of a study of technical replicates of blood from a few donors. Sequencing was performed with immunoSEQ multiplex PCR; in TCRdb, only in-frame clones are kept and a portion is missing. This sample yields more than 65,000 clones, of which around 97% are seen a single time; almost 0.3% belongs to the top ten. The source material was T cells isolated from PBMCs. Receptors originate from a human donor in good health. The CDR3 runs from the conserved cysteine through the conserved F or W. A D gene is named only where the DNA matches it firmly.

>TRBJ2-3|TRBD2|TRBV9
CASSGEGFGPTDTQYF
TGTGCCAGCAGCGGGGAGGGCTTTGGCCCCACAGATACGCAGTATTTT
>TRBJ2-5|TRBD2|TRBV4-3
CASSRLLAAQETQYF
TGCGCCAGCAGCCGCCTACTAGCGGCCCAAGAGACCCAGTACTTC
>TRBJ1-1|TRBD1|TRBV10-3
CAISEWTGRNTEAFF
TGTGCCATCAGTGAGTGGACAGGGAGGAACACTGAAGCTTTCTTT
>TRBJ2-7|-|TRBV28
CASSLGAGLYEQYF
TGTGCCAGCAGTTTGGGGGCAGGCCTCTACGAGCAGTACTTC
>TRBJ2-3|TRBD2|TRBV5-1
CASSQGLAGGDTQYF
TGCGCCAGCAGTCAAGGACTAGCGGGAGGAGATACGCAGTATTTT
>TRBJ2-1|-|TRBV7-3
CASSLPGYGNEQFF
TGTGCCAGCAGCTTACCAGGGTACGGGAATGAGCAGTTCTTC
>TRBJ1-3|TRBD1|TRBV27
CASSLLGTANTIYF
TGTGCCAGCAGCCTCCTGGGGACAGCAAACACCATATATTTT
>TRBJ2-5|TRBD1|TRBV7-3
CASSLMDRAPQETQYF
TGTGCCAGCAGCTTAATGGACAGGGCCCCTCAAGAGACCCAGTACTTC
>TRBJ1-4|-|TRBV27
CASSFNSLSYNEKLFF
TGTGCCAGCAGTTTTAACTCCTTATCCTATAATGAAAAACTGTTTTTT
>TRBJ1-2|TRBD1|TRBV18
CASSRSGTDYGYTF
TGTGCCAGCTCACGCTCAGGGACAGACTATGGCTACACCTTC
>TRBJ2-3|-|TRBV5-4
CASSLRWTSTDTQYF
TGTGCCAGCAGCTTGAGGTGGACTAGCACAGATACGCAGTATTTT
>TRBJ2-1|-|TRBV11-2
CASSLAQNYEQFF
TGTGCCAGCAGCTTAGCCCAAAATTATGAGCAGTTCTTC
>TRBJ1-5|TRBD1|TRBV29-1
CSVGQGDNQPQHF
TGCAGCGTTGGACAGGGGGACAATCAGCCCCAGCATTTT